Listed below are T cell receptor beta chains from one sample, sequenced in a study of shared clonotypes between healthy human individuals. Libraries were prepared by immunoSEQ multiplex PCR; TCRdb keeps only in-frame clonotypes and omits some of them. This table holds fewer than 2.5 million clones, 80% to 95% found once. Sequenced sample: naive CD4+ T cells from PBMCs. These receptors were obtained from a man aged 18 to 30 in good health. Some clones in this sample may be carry-over from other donors' samples. Both conserved end residues are part of each CDR3. The D gene is left open where the match is weak. The listing skips clone size in some rows; elsewhere it reads once, few, many or a size class.

CDR3aa: CAIRIAGGTYNEQFF
CDR3nt: TGTGCCATCAGGATAGCGGGAGGGACCTACAATGAGCAGTTCTTC
abundance: NA
j_gene: TRBJ2-1
d_gene: TRBD2
v_gene: TRBV10-3

CDR3aa: CASSVTGASDVLTF
CDR3nt: TGTGCCAGCAGCGTAACAGGGGCGTCAGACGTCCTGACTTTC
abundance: NA
j_gene: TRBJ2-6
d_gene: TRBD1
v_gene: TRBV7-2

CDR3aa: CASSSSPTGADTQYF
CDR3nt: TGTGCCAGCAGCTCAAGCCCTACAGGGGCAGATACGCAGTATTTT
abundance: NA
j_gene: TRBJ2-3
d_gene: TRBD1
v_gene: TRBV11-1

CDR3aa: CASSGDIQPQHF
CDR3nt: TGTGCCAGCAGCGGCGACATTCAGCCCCAGCATTTT
abundance: few
j_gene: TRBJ1-5
d_gene: NA
v_gene: TRBV28

CDR3aa: CASSPSDTQYF
CDR3nt: TGTGCCAGCTCCCCGTCGGATACGCAGTATTTT
abundance: NA
j_gene: TRBJ2-3
d_gene: NA
v_gene: TRBV18

CDR3aa: CASRYSLGTTGELFF
CDR3nt: TGCGCCAGCAGATATAGCCTCGGGACGACGGGTGAACTGTTTTTT
abundance: NA
j_gene: TRBJ1-4
d_gene: NA
v_gene: TRBV5-1

CDR3aa: CASSLEAGANQPQHF
CDR3nt: TGCGCCAGCAGCTTGGAGGCCGGGGCTAATCAGCCCCAGCATTTT
abundance: once
j_gene: TRBJ1-5
d_gene: NA
v_gene: TRBV5-1

CDR3aa: CASSLGANFYGYTF
CDR3nt: TGTGCCAGCAGTTTAGGAGCCAATTTCTATGGCTACACCTTC
abundance: NA
j_gene: TRBJ1-2
d_gene: NA
v_gene: TRBV28

CDR3aa: CSVEDTGLGETQYF
CDR3nt: TGCAGCGTTGAAGATACAGGGTTGGGAGAGACCCAGTACTTC
abundance: NA
j_gene: TRBJ2-5
d_gene: NA
v_gene: TRBV29-1

CDR3aa: CASSLGEGNLQETQYF
CDR3nt: TGTGCCAGCAGCTTAGGAGAGGGAAACCTTCAAGAGACCCAGTACTTC
abundance: NA
j_gene: TRBJ2-5
d_gene: NA
v_gene: TRBV7-9

CDR3aa: CASSLVVGSVNSPLHF
CDR3nt: TGTGCCAGCAGCTTAGTCGTGGGTAGCGTCAATTCACCCCTCCACTTT
abundance: NA
j_gene: TRBJ1-6
d_gene: NA
v_gene: TRBV7-9

CDR3aa: CSVESSRSSYEQYF
CDR3nt: TGCAGCGTTGAGTCTAGCCGATCCTCCTACGAGCAGTACTTC
abundance: NA
j_gene: TRBJ2-7
d_gene: NA
v_gene: TRBV29-1

CDR3aa: CASSQDAPSGLTDTQYF
CDR3nt: TGTGCCAGCAGCCAAGATGCGCCTAGCGGGCTCACAGATACGCAGTATTTT
abundance: NA
j_gene: TRBJ2-3
d_gene: TRBD2
v_gene: TRBV14

CDR3aa: CASSRRSGGNNEQFF
CDR3nt: TGCGCCAGCTCCCGGAGGAGTGGCGGGAACAATGAGCAGTTCTTC
abundance: NA
j_gene: TRBJ2-1
d_gene: NA
v_gene: TRBV5-1

CDR3aa: CASSLAGSPEAFF
CDR3nt: TGCGCCAGCAGCTTGGCAGGGAGCCCTGAAGCTTTCTTT
abundance: NA
j_gene: TRBJ1-1
d_gene: NA
v_gene: TRBV5-1

CDR3aa: CASSPPSLAFETQYF
CDR3nt: TGTGCCAGCTCACCACCGTCTCTCGCCTTCGAGACCCAGTACTTC
abundance: NA
j_gene: TRBJ2-5
d_gene: NA
v_gene: TRBV18

CDR3aa: CASSLNTGELFF
CDR3nt: TGTGCCAGCAGCTTAAACACCGGGGAGCTGTTTTTT
abundance: few
j_gene: TRBJ2-2
d_gene: NA
v_gene: TRBV7-9

CDR3aa: CASRDRDTDTQYF
CDR3nt: TGTGCCAGTAGGGACAGGGACACAGATACGCAGTATTTT
abundance: NA
j_gene: TRBJ2-3
d_gene: TRBD1
v_gene: TRBV27

CDR3aa: CSVVEGISYNEQFF
CDR3nt: TGCAGCGTTGTCGAGGGAATCTCCTACAATGAGCAGTTCTTC
abundance: NA
j_gene: TRBJ2-1
d_gene: NA
v_gene: TRBV29-1

CDR3aa: CASSIGSGYQPQHF
CDR3nt: TGTGCCAGTAGTATCGGTTCTGGGTATCAGCCCCAGCATTTT
abundance: NA
j_gene: TRBJ1-5
d_gene: NA
v_gene: TRBV19

CDR3aa: CASSQDEASGRYTQYF
CDR3nt: TGTGCCAGCAGCCAAGATGAGGCTAGCGGGAGATATACGCAGTATTTT
abundance: NA
j_gene: TRBJ2-3
d_gene: TRBD2
v_gene: TRBV4-2

CDR3aa: CASSLLLAGLFTDTQYF
CDR3nt: TGCGCCAGCAGCTTGTTGTTAGCGGGATTGTTCACAGATACGCAGTATTTT
abundance: NA
j_gene: TRBJ2-3
d_gene: TRBD2
v_gene: TRBV5-1

CDR3aa: CASSPGQSYTF
CDR3nt: TGTGCCAGCTCACCGGGTCAGTCATACACCTTC
abundance: NA
j_gene: TRBJ1-2
d_gene: NA
v_gene: TRBV18

CDR3aa: CASSSGLGLAGTGELFF
CDR3nt: TGTGCCAGCAGCTCCGGGTTAGGGCTAGCGGGAACCGGGGAGCTGTTTTTT
abundance: NA
j_gene: TRBJ2-2
d_gene: TRBD2
v_gene: TRBV5-6

CDR3aa: CASSASRETQYF
CDR3nt: TGTGCCAGCTCAGCGAGCCGTGAGACCCAGTACTTC
abundance: NA
j_gene: TRBJ2-5
d_gene: NA
v_gene: TRBV18

CDR3aa: CASSLGGGYYGYTF
CDR3nt: TGCGCCAGCAGCTTGGGTGGGGGATACTATGGCTACACCTTC
abundance: NA
j_gene: TRBJ1-2
d_gene: NA
v_gene: TRBV5-1

CDR3aa: CASSLAQENTEAFF
CDR3nt: TGCGCCAGCAGCTTGGCCCAGGAGAACACTGAAGCTTTCTTT
abundance: NA
j_gene: TRBJ1-1
d_gene: NA
v_gene: TRBV5-1

CDR3aa: CASRGSGTASYEQYF
CDR3nt: TGCGCCAGCAGGGGATCCGGGACGGCCTCCTACGAGCAGTACTTC
abundance: NA
j_gene: TRBJ2-7
d_gene: NA
v_gene: TRBV5-1

CDR3aa: CASSKREGRTDTQYF
CDR3nt: TGTGCCAGCAGTAAGCGGGAGGGCCGTACAGATACGCAGTATTTT
abundance: NA
j_gene: TRBJ2-3
d_gene: TRBD2
v_gene: TRBV11-2

CDR3aa: CASSRRGATNEKLFF
CDR3nt: TGTGCCAGTAGTCGACGGGGGGCAACTAATGAAAAACTGTTTTTT
abundance: NA
j_gene: TRBJ1-4
d_gene: NA
v_gene: TRBV19

CDR3aa: CASSIRPRLRGNTIYF
CDR3nt: TGTGCCAGTAGTATCCGGCCCCGATTGAGAGGAAACACCATATATTTT
abundance: NA
j_gene: TRBJ1-3
d_gene: NA
v_gene: TRBV19

CDR3aa: CASSQAAASSYEQYF
CDR3nt: TGCGCCAGCAGCCAAGCGGCGGCCAGCTCCTACGAGCAGTACTTC
abundance: NA
j_gene: TRBJ2-7
d_gene: NA
v_gene: TRBV4-3

CDR3aa: CASSHRGTSGPPTQYF
CDR3nt: TGTGCCAGCAGCCACCGCGGGACTAGCGGCCCTCCCACCCAGTACTTC
abundance: NA
j_gene: TRBJ2-5
d_gene: TRBD2
v_gene: TRBV7-2

CDR3aa: CASSPGRHTEAFF
CDR3nt: TGTGCCAGCAGCCCCGGCAGGCACACTGAAGCTTTCTTT
abundance: NA
j_gene: TRBJ1-1
d_gene: NA
v_gene: TRBV5-4

CDR3aa: CASSQSPGLIEAFF
CDR3nt: TGCGCCAGCAGCCAGAGCCCGGGCCTTATTGAAGCTTTCTTT
abundance: once
j_gene: TRBJ1-1
d_gene: NA
v_gene: TRBV4-1

CDR3aa: CASSPRRGADTEAFF
CDR3nt: TGTGCCAGCAGCCCCCGCCGGGGGGCGGACACTGAAGCTTTCTTT
abundance: NA
j_gene: TRBJ1-1
d_gene: NA
v_gene: TRBV7-9

CDR3aa: CASSVVAGANTDTQYF
CDR3nt: TGTGCCAGCAGCGTAGTGGCGGGAGCAAACACAGATACGCAGTATTTT
abundance: NA
j_gene: TRBJ2-3
d_gene: TRBD2
v_gene: TRBV9

CDR3aa: CASSVDSRTTEAFF
CDR3nt: TGTGCCAGCAGCGTAGACAGCCGAACGACTGAAGCTTTCTTT
abundance: NA
j_gene: TRBJ1-1
d_gene: NA
v_gene: TRBV9

CDR3aa: CASSIVGVGANVLTF
CDR3nt: TGTGCCAGTAGTATAGTCGGGGTTGGGGCCAACGTCCTGACTTTC
abundance: NA
j_gene: TRBJ2-6
d_gene: NA
v_gene: TRBV19

CDR3aa: CAIRKRTGENTEAFF
CDR3nt: TGTGCCATCAGGAAACGGACAGGGGAGAACACTGAAGCTTTCTTT
abundance: NA
j_gene: TRBJ1-1
d_gene: TRBD1
v_gene: TRBV10-3

CDR3aa: CASSQKAGTSGAQETQYF
CDR3nt: TGTGCCAGCAGCCAAAAAGCCGGGACTAGCGGGGCCCAAGAGACCCAGTACTTC
abundance: NA
j_gene: TRBJ2-5
d_gene: TRBD2
v_gene: TRBV4-2

CDR3aa: CASRLGTGDAGELFF
CDR3nt: TGTGCCAGCAGGTTAGGGACAGGCGACGCCGGGGAGCTGTTTTTT
abundance: NA
j_gene: TRBJ2-2
d_gene: TRBD1
v_gene: TRBV6-1

CDR3aa: CASSLNTGGPGETQYF
CDR3nt: TGTGCCAGCAGCTTAAACACGGGAGGGCCTGGGGAGACCCAGTACTTC
abundance: NA
j_gene: TRBJ2-5
d_gene: TRBD2
v_gene: TRBV7-8

CDR3aa: CASPRGTGTDTQYF
CDR3nt: TGTGCCAGTCCGAGGGGGACAGGGACAGATACGCAGTATTTT
abundance: NA
j_gene: TRBJ2-3
d_gene: TRBD1
v_gene: TRBV2

CDR3aa: CAISVQGIAMGQETQYF
CDR3nt: TGTGCCATCAGTGTACAGGGTATAGCCATGGGTCAAGAGACCCAGTACTTC
abundance: NA
j_gene: TRBJ2-5
d_gene: NA
v_gene: TRBV10-3